A single sample is the source of the 3 T cell receptor beta chains below, sequenced in a study of cytomegalovirus exposure and HLA in healthy donors. The PCR was carried out with 60 Vbeta primers and 13 Jbeta primers. Only in-frame clones appear in the TCRdb table, and some are missing; sequencing was by immunoSEQ multiplex PCR. This sample has 100,000 or so clones; approximately 76% occur once, and the top ten carry 4.1%. The sequencing sample was made of PBMCs. Source of these receptors: a man between 40 and 49 years old in good health and CMV-seronegative.

The chain carries TRBV6-5 and TRBJ1-1; 9 nucleotides match TRBD1. Germline CDR1 and CDR2: MNHEY and SVGAGI. This CDR3 is 13 amino acids long. Trimming removed 6 bases from V and 5 bases from J; junction bases left unmatched: 4. This CDR3 reads CASSRDRVTEAFF. Here the CDR3 DNA reads TGTGCCAGCAGCCGGGACAGGGTAACTGAAGCTTTCTTT.

This clone was observed once. An end of the junction differs from the germline gene, which may be a read error. The J gene is TRBJ2-7, the V gene TRBV7-9; D is possibly TRBD2 (7 bases). CDR3 length equals 15 residues. CDR1 is SEHNR, CDR2 FQNEAQ, per germline (reference sequence). CDR3 DNA sequence: TGTTCCAGCAGCTTAGAGGGAGGGGGTTCCTACGAGCAGTACTTC. This gives the protein CSSSLEGGGSYEQYF.

The chain joins TRBV9 to TRBJ1-2, with 7 positions matching TRBD1. Germline CDR1 and CDR2: SGDLS and YYNGEE. The CDR3 length is 15 residues. J lost 1 base, V lost 3 bases, and 6 bases had no gene match. Here the CDR3 reads CASSADRVGNYGYTF. The CDR3 DNA sequence: TGTGCCAGCAGCGCAGACAGGGTTGGTAACTATGGCTACACCTTC.